This TCR beta chain stems from a study of yellow fever vaccine responses in identical twins. General study points: Reportedly, twins' vaccine T cell responses looked partly convergent and partly personalized.

The V and J ends lost 4 bases and 3 bases respectively, with 18 bases between them. The CDR3 covers 16 residues. Germline CDR1 is MGHRA and CDR2 is YSYEKL. On this clonotype itself: The target antigen is unknown.

TCRdb analysed the RT-PCR reads with MiXCR anew, one entry per CDR3 protein. The data contain about 6,900 distinct CDR3 sequences, about 83% of them singletons. The receptor comes from a woman younger than 30 who received the yellow fever vaccine. The rearrangement uses TRBV4-1 and TRBJ1-1; D is undetermined. This material consisted of T cells from blood (PBMCs), unsorted or a sorted subset (not recorded which), taken before or after yellow fever vaccination (not recorded which). CDR3 region: CASSRSPEAEDTEAFF. DNA of the CDR3: TGCGCCAGCAGCCGATCACCTGAGGCGGAGGACACTGAAGCTTTCTTT.